The 4 T cell receptor beta chains reported below all come from one sample, sequenced in a study of monozygotic twins with inflammatory bowel disease (dated by TCRdb to the late 2010s). The library was produced with 5' RACE. Sequenced using an Illumina HiSeq 2500. Each entry corresponds to one CDR3 protein sequence from reads that TCRdb reprocessed, and DNA is not given. The sample table holds roughly 200,000 distinct CDR3 sequences. 1.6% of the sample belongs to the ten largest clones. Material for sequencing was blood. These receptors were collected from a human donor with ulcerative colitis or Crohn's disease, or a healthy co-twin of an affected twin (not recorded which).

The chain couples TRBV5-1 to TRBJ2-2; TCRdb reports TRBD2, a call that lacks DNA to check it against. This CDR3 is 15 amino acids long. Germline V lookup: CDR1 SGHRS, CDR2 YFSETQ. This CDR3 reads CASRPFGLNTGELFF.

The V gene is TRBV20-1, the J gene TRBJ2-4; TCRdb outputs TRBD1, but without DNA this stays unchecked. Per germline, CDR1 DFQATT and CDR2 SNEGSKA (reference sequence). The CDR3 loop spans 16 amino acids. The CDR3 sequence is CSARAGSLLAKNIQYF.

The V call is TRBV20-1, the J call TRBJ1-5; TCRdb proposes TRBD1, but this gene call is untestable without DNA. Germline V lookup: CDR1 DFQATT, CDR2 SNEGSKA (reference sequence). The CDR3 spans 13 residues. CDR3 region: CSARRGPGQPQHF.

The genes are TRBV10-3 and TRBJ1-2; TCRdb proposes TRBD1, but this gene call is untestable without DNA. The germline V gene encodes CDR1 ENHRY and CDR2 SYGVKD. The CDR3 is made up of 14 amino acids. The CDR3 protein is CAISSGTTNYGYTF.